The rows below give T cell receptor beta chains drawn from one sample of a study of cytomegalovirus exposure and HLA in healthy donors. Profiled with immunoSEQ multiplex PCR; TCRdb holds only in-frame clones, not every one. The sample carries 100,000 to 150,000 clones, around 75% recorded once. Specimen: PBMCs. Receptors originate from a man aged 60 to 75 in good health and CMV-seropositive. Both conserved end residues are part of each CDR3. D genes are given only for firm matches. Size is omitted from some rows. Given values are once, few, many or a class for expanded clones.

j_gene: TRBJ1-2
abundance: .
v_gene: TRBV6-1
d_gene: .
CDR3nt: TGTGCCAGCAGTCCGGGCCCGGGGGACTATGGCTACACCTTC
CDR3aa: CASSPGPGDYGYTF

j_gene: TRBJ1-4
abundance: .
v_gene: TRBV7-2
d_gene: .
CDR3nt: TGTGCCAGCAGCCTGGACAGATACCTTAATGAAAAACTGTTTTTT
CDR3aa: CASSLDRYLNEKLFF

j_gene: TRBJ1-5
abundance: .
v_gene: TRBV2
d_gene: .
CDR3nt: TGTGCCAGCAAGGGGCCCCCGAATCAGCCCCAGCATTTT
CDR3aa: CASKGPPNQPQHF

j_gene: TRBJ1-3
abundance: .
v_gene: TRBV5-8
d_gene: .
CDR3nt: TGTGCCAGCAGCTTCCGCGCTAGCTCTGGAAACACCATATATTTT
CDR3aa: CASSFRASSGNTIYF

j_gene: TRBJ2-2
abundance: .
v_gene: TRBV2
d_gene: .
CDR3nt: TGTGCCAGCAGTGTTGAGGGTCACGAAGTCACCGGGGAGCTGTTTTTT
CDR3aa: CASSVEGHEVTGELFF

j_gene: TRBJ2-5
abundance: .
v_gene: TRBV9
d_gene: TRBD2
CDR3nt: TGTGCCAGCTGCCGGGGGGGCGCCCAAGAGACCCAGTACTTC
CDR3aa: CASCRGGAQETQYF

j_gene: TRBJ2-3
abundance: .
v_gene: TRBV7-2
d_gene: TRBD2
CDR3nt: TGTGCCAGCAGCTGGGGCGGGGGGGCTACCGCTACGCAGTATTTT
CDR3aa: CASSWGGGATATQYF

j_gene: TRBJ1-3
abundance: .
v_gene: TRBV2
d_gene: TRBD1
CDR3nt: TGTGCCAGCAGTGAAACAGGGGCCCGGGGAAACACCATATATTTT
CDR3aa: CASSETGARGNTIYF

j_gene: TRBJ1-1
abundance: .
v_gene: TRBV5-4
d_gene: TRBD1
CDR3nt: TGTGCCAGCAGCCCCGGGACAGGGGAAGGGAACACTGAAGCTTTCTTT
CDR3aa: CASSPGTGEGNTEAFF

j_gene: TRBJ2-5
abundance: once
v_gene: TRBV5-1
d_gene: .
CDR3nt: TGCGCCAGCAGCGGGGTGGTAGGGGATGGAGAGACCCAGTACTTC
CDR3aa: CASSGVVGDGETQYF

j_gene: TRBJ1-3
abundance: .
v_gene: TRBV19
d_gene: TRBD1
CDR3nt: TGTGCCAGTAACGAACGTCCGGGACAGGCGTACACCATATATTTT
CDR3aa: CASNERPGQAYTIYF

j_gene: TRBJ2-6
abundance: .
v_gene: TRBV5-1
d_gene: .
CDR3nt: TGCGCCAGCTGTACAGGGCCTGGGGCCAACGTCCTGACTTTC
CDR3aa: CASCTGPGANVLTF

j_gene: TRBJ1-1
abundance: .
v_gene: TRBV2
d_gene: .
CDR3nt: TGTGCCAGCATGGGTCAGGTCCACACTGAAGCTTTCTTT
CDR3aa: CASMGQVHTEAFF

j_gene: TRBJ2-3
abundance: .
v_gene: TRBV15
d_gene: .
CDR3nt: TGTGCCACCAGCAGATTGGGACTCACAGATACGCAGTATTTT
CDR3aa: CATSRLGLTDTQYF

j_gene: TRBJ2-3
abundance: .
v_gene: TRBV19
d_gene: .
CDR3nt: TGTGCCAGTAGTATAGATTTGGCAGGTACGCAGTATTTT
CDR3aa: CASSIDLAGTQYF

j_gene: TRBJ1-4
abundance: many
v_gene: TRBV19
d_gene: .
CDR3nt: TGTGCCAGTCACCGGCGCGGGGGGTTTAATGAAAAACTGTTTTTT
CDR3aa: CASHRRGGFNEKLFF

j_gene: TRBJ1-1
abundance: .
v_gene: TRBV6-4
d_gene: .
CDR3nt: TGTGCCAGCCGAATAGACGACAGGAACACTGAAGCTTTCTTT
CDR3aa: CASRIDDRNTEAFF

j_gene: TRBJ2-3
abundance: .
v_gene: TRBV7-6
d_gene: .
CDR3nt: TGTGCCAGCAGCTTAGGACCATCCAGGGCAGATACGCAGTATTTT
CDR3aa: CASSLGPSRADTQYF

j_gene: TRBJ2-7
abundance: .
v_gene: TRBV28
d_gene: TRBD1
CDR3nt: TGTGCCAGCAGTACCCCGGGACAGGGTGCCTACGAGCAGTACTTC
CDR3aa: CASSTPGQGAYEQYF

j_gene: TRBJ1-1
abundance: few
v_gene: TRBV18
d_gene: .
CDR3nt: TGTGCCAGCTCACTTGACAGGACAGCGTACACTGAAGCTTTCTTT
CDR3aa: CASSLDRTAYTEAFF